A selection of T cell receptor beta chains follows, all from one sample in a study of cytomegalovirus exposure and HLA in healthy donors. TCRdb's table, derived via immunoSEQ multiplex PCR, lists solely in-frame clones and lacks some. The sample yields roughly 180,000 clones, 76% seen once. Sequencing was carried out using PBMCs. These receptors all stem from a woman younger than 45 in good health and CMV-seropositive. Both conserved end residues are part of each CDR3. Fields, in order: CDR3 length, clone size, D gene, V gene, J gene, CDR3 protein, CDR3 DNA. A D gene is named only where the DNA matches it firmly. For some rows the clone size is stated as once, few or many, or as a class when expanded; others skip it.

length: 16
size: -
D: TRBD1
V: TRBV5-4
J: TRBJ1-2
CDR3: CASSTEQGARGYGYTF
DNA: TGTGCCAGCAGCACTGAACAGGGGGCGAGGGGGTATGGCTACACCTTC

length: 14
size: -
D: TRBD1
V: TRBV5-4
J: TRBJ1-6
CDR3: CASSWDRGDSPLHF
DNA: TGTGCCAGCAGCTGGGACAGGGGTGATTCACCCCTCCACTTT

length: 14
size: -
D: -
V: TRBV2
J: TRBJ1-1
CDR3: CASSEAPVVAEAFF
DNA: TGTGCCAGCAGTGAAGCCCCGGTCGTGGCTGAAGCTTTCTTT

length: 14
size: -
D: TRBD1
V: TRBV9
J: TRBJ2-1
CDR3: CASSPTTGGNEQFF
DNA: TGTGCCAGCAGCCCAACGACAGGGGGCAATGAGCAGTTCTTC

length: 14
size: -
D: TRBD1
V: TRBV10-3
J: TRBJ1-3
CDR3: CAIMTGGERNTIYF
DNA: TGTGCCATCATGACAGGGGGCGAACGAAACACCATATATTTT

length: 14
size: few
D: -
V: TRBV6-1
J: TRBJ1-2
CDR3: CASLGGKLTRGYTF
DNA: TGTGCCAGCCTAGGCGGGAAACTGACTCGTGGCTACACCTTC

length: 18
size: -
D: TRBD2
V: TRBV5-1
J: TRBJ2-3
CDR3: CASSLGGGGAYIPDTQYF
DNA: TGCGCCAGCAGCTTGGGAGGCGGGGGGGCGTACATCCCAGATACGCAGTATTTT

length: 16
size: -
D: TRBD2
V: TRBV5-1
J: TRBJ2-5
CDR3: CASSPGRGTKGETQYF
DNA: TGCGCCAGCAGCCCCGGCCGAGGGACTAAAGGGGAGACCCAGTACTTC

length: 16
size: -
D: -
V: TRBV25-1
J: TRBJ2-3
CDR3: CASSDPRVSGTDTQYF
DNA: TGTGCCAGCAGTGACCCCCGGGTCTCCGGCACAGATACGCAGTATTTT

length: 15
size: few
D: TRBD2
V: TRBV2
J: TRBJ2-7
CDR3: CASSARAGGRDEQYF
DNA: TGTGCCAGCAGTGCAAGAGCGGGGGGCAGGGACGAGCAGTACTTC

length: 20
size: -
D: -
V: TRBV11-3
J: TRBJ2-3
CDR3: CASSLDSEGTLRGSTDTQYF
DNA: TGTGCCAGCAGCTTAGATTCTGAAGGGACATTGCGGGGGAGCACAGATACGCAGTATTTT

length: 16
size: few
D: -
V: TRBV18
J: TRBJ2-1
CDR3: CASSPTIGQRNNEQFF
DNA: TGTGCCAGCTCACCAACGATCGGACAGCGAAACAATGAGCAGTTCTTC

length: 17
size: -
D: TRBD1
V: TRBV28
J: TRBJ1-2
CDR3: CASSLGGFGQETYGYTF
DNA: TGTGCCAGCAGTCTCGGCGGGTTTGGACAGGAGACCTATGGCTACACCTTC

length: 11
size: -
D: TRBD2
V: TRBV30
J: TRBJ2-7
CDR3: CAWSVRTSVYF
DNA: TGTGCCTGGAGTGTAAGGACTAGCGTTTACTTC

length: 15
size: few
D: -
V: TRBV28
J: TRBJ2-2
CDR3: CASSFWTPNTGELFF
DNA: TGTGCCAGCAGTTTCTGGACACCTAACACCGGGGAGCTGTTTTTT

length: 13
size: -
D: -
V: TRBV19
J: TRBJ2-5
CDR3: CASSIKGGETQYF
DNA: TGTGCCAGTAGTATAAAAGGGGGAGAGACCCAGTACTTC

length: 15
size: -
D: -
V: TRBV5-1
J: TRBJ2-7
CDR3: CASSLGQGGSYEQYF
DNA: TGCGCCAGCAGCTTGGGGCAGGGAGGCTCCTACGAGCAGTACTTC

length: 12
size: -
D: -
V: TRBV6-1
J: TRBJ1-4
CDR3: CASSGTGEKLFF
DNA: TGTGCCAGCAGTGGTACAGGAGAAAAACTGTTTTTT

length: 13
size: few
D: TRBD1
V: TRBV6-1
J: TRBJ1-5
CDR3: CASSGQGSQPQHF
DNA: TGTGCCAGCAGTGGACAGGGAAGCCAGCCCCAGCATTTT

length: 15
size: -
D: TRBD1
V: TRBV27
J: TRBJ1-4
CDR3: CASRGQGPTNEKLFF
DNA: TGTGCCAGCCGAGGACAGGGACCAACTAATGAAAAACTGTTTTTT

length: 18
size: -
D: -
V: TRBV21-1
J: TRBJ2-1
CDR3: CASSKAAAAVSSYNEQFF
DNA: TGTGCCAGCAGCAAAGCAGCGGCAGCTGTGAGCTCCTACAATGAGCAGTTCTTC

length: 10
size: -
D: -
V: TRBV10-2
J: TRBJ2-3
CDR3: CATEGDTQYF
DNA: TGCGCCACAGAGGGAGATACGCAGTATTTT

length: 15
size: few
D: TRBD1
V: TRBV13
J: TRBJ1-1
CDR3: CASSFRTGKYTEAFF
DNA: TGTGCCAGCAGCTTCCGGACAGGGAAGTACACTGAAGCTTTCTTT

length: 16
size: -
D: TRBD1
V: TRBV25-1
J: TRBJ2-4
CDR3: CASSEYTGEGGNIQYF
DNA: TGTGCCAGCAGTGAATACACAGGGGAAGGTGGAAACATTCAGTACTTC

length: 15
size: -
D: -
V: TRBV11-3
J: TRBJ2-2
CDR3: CASSLIPGANGELFF
DNA: TGTGCCAGCAGCTTAATCCCAGGGGCGAACGGGGAGCTGTTTTTT

length: 16
size: -
D: -
V: TRBV19
J: TRBJ2-5
CDR3: CASSIASTGIQETQYF
DNA: TGTGCCAGTAGTATAGCGTCGACGGGGATCCAAGAGACCCAGTACTTC

length: 15
size: few
D: -
V: TRBV19
J: TRBJ1-1
CDR3: CASSPGGPGDTEAFF
DNA: TGTGCCAGTAGCCCCGGCGGCCCCGGGGACACTGAAGCTTTCTTT

length: 15
size: -
D: -
V: TRBV5-1
J: TRBJ2-7
CDR3: CASSFRQRSSYEQYF
DNA: TGCGCCAGCAGCTTCAGACAGCGCAGCTCCTACGAGCAGTACTTC

length: 15
size: -
D: -
V: TRBV9
J: TRBJ2-7
CDR3: CASSVGGGGSYEQYF
DNA: TGTGCCAGCAGCGTGGGCGGAGGAGGTTCATACGAGCAGTACTTC

length: 17
size: -
D: TRBD1
V: TRBV11-3
J: TRBJ2-5
CDR3: CASSLAGGTGEQETQYF
DNA: TGTGCCAGCAGCTTAGCGGGCGGGACAGGGGAACAAGAGACCCAGTACTTC

length: 14
size: -
D: -
V: TRBV11-3
J: TRBJ2-7
CDR3: CASSLLQASYEQYF
DNA: TGTGCCAGCAGCTTATTACAGGCCTCCTACGAGCAGTACTTC

length: 14
size: -
D: TRBD1
V: TRBV10-3
J: TRBJ1-6
CDR3: CAISYRDRNSPLHF
DNA: TGTGCCATCAGCTACCGGGACAGGAATTCACCCCTCCACTTT

length: 19
size: -
D: TRBD1
V: TRBV7-2
J: TRBJ2-6
CDR3: CASSLTSGQGESGANGLTF
DNA: TGTGCCAGCAGCTTAACCTCGGGACAGGGGGAGTCTGGGGCCAACGGCCTGACTTTC

length: 13
size: -
D: -
V: TRBV7-2
J: TRBJ2-2
CDR3: CASSSGLTGELFF
DNA: TGTGCCAGCAGCTCGGGACTTACCGGGGAGCTGTTTTTT

length: 15
size: -
D: TRBD1
V: TRBV6-1
J: TRBJ1-5
CDR3: CASSIGQGYNQPQHF
DNA: TGTGCCAGCAGTATTGGACAGGGGTACAATCAGCCCCAGCATTTT

length: 12
size: -
D: -
V: TRBV15
J: TRBJ1-6
CDR3: CATSTLNSPLHF
DNA: TGTGCCACCAGCACCCTTAATTCACCCCTCCACTTT

length: 14
size: -
D: TRBD2
V: TRBV10-3
J: TRBJ2-1
CDR3: CATSSGGSYNEQFF
DNA: TGTGCCACTAGTAGCGGGGGGTCCTACAATGAGCAGTTCTTC

length: 18
size: -
D: -
V: TRBV4-1
J: TRBJ2-3
CDR3: CASSQESGRGWGTDTQYF
DNA: TGCGCCAGCAGCCAAGAATCCGGGCGGGGCTGGGGGACAGATACGCAGTATTTT

length: 16
size: -
D: TRBD2
V: TRBV7-8
J: TRBJ2-4
CDR3: CASSLAPRGGRDIQYF
DNA: TGTGCCAGCAGCTTAGCACCGCGGGGGGGCCGGGACATTCAGTACTTC

length: 12
size: -
D: TRBD1
V: TRBV5-6
J: TRBJ2-3
CDR3: CASSRDSYTQYF
DNA: TGTGCCAGCAGCCGGGACAGTTATACGCAGTATTTT